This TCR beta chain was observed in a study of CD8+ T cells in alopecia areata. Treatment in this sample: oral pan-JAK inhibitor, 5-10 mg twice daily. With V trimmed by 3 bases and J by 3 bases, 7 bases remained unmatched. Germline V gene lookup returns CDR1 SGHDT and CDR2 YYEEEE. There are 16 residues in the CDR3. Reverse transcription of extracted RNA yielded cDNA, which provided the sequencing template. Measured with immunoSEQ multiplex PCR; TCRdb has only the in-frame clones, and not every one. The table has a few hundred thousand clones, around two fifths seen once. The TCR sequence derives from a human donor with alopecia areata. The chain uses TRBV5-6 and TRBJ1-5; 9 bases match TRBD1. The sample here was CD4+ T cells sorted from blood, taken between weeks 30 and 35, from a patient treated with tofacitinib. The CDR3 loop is CASSSWGTGNNQPQHF. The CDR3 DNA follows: TGTGCCAGCAGCTCGTGGGGGACAGGGAACAATCAGCCCCAGCATTTT.